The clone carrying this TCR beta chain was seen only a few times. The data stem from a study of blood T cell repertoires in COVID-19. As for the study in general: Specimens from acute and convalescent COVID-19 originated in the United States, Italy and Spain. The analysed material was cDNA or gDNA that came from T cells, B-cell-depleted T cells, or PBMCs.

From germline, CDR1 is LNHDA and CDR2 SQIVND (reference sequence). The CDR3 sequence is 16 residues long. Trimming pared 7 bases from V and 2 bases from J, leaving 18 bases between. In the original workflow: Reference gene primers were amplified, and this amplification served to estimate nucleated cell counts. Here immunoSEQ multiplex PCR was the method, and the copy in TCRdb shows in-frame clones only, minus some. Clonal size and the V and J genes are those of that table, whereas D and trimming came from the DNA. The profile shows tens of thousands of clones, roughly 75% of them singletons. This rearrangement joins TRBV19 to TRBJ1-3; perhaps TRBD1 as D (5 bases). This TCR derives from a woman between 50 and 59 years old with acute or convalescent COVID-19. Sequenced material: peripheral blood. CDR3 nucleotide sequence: TGTGCCAGTACCCCCCTGTGGGGCTCGACTGGAAACACCATATATTTT. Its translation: CASTPLWGSTGNTIYF.